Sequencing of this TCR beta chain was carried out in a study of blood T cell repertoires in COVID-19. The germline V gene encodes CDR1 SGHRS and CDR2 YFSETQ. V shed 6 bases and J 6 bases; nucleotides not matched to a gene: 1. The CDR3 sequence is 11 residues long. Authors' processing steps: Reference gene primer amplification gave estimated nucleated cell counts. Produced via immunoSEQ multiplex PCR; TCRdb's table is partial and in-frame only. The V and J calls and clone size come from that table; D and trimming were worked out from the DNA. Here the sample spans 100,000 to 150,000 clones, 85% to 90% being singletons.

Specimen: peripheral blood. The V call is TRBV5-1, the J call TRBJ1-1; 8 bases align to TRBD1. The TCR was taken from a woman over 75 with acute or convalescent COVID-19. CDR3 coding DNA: TGCGCCAGCACAGGGGGCCCTGAAGCTTTCTTT. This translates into CASTGGPEAFF.